These 11 T cell receptor beta chains share one sample of origin, sequenced in a study of PD-1 blockade in classical Hodgkin lymphoma (dated by TCRdb to about 2020). Library preparation used the immunoSEQ multiplex PCR assay. TCRdb retrieved this table from immuneACCESS and kept in-frame rearrangements only. Not all clones are present; in checked studies, unresolved V genes account for under half, and no reason is known for the remainder. For this sample the table gives about 64,000 clones, of which approximately 90% were detected only once. The ten largest clones represent 8% of the sample. This specimen's time point label, interpreted: cycle 4 day 1 (C4D1), after six to seven weeks of nivolumab. All trial patients had relapsed after autologous stem cell transplantation, with cohorts A, B and C differing in prior brentuximab vedotin exposure. Sequences were derived from peripheral blood mononuclear cells (PBMCs), sampled before the fourth cycle of nivolumab. Receptor source: a human donor with classical Hodgkin lymphoma.

The J gene is TRBJ2-1, the V gene TRBV15; 10 bases match TRBD2. With 1 base clipped from V and 5 bases from J, the junction kept 8 bases outside the gene matches. Germline values: CDR1 LNHNV, CDR2 YYDKDF (reference sequence). The CDR3 consists of 17 residues. The chain's CDR3 is CATSRGASGSWDNEQFF. The DNA for the CDR3 is TGTGCCACCAGCAGAGGGGCTAGCGGGAGTTGGGACAATGAGCAGTTCTTC.

This chain joins TRBV11-3 and TRBJ2-2; D remains unclear. Trimming left V 6 bases short and J 3 bases short, with 11 bases between. Germline-derived CDR1 and CDR2 are SGHNT and YENEEA. The CDR3 spans 14 residues. CDR3 DNA: TGTGCCAGCAGGGCCTGGCCGGACACCGGGGAGCTGTTTTTT. Amino acids: CASRAWPDTGELFF.

V gene TRBV2 combines with J gene TRBJ1-5, with unresolved D. With 4 bases removed from V and 5 bases from J, the gap between germline ends came to 6 bases. Germline V gives CDR1 SNHLY, CDR2 FYNNEI. The CDR3 has 12 residues. CDR3 amino acids: CASSVIDQPQHF. CDR3 nucleotides: TGTGCCAGCAGTGTCATAGATCAGCCCCAGCATTTT.

V and J are TRBV15 and TRBJ1-2; D is unresolved. The CDR3 length is 12 residues. The germline V gene has CDR1 LNHNV and CDR2 YYDKDF (reference sequence). V was pared by 5 bases and J by 3 bases, with 7 bases between. The CDR3: CATSEQDYGYTF. CDR3 nucleotide sequence: TGTGCCACCAGCGAGCAGGACTATGGCTACACCTTC.

This chain connects TRBV6-6 to TRBJ2-1; D not resolved. Trimming cost V 5 bases and J 12 bases, with 23 bases left between them. This CDR3 has 15 residues. Germline loops: CDR1 MNHNY, CDR2 SVGAGI (reference sequence). The CDR3 protein is CASSDHYLRVIRQFF. As DNA, the CDR3 is TGTGCCAGCAGTGACCACTACCTTCGAGTGATACGGCAGTTCTTC.

This clone showed up just once. V and J are TRBV14 and TRBJ1-2; D call uncertain. V was clipped by 1 base and J by 2 bases, with 5 bases between them. CDR1 is SGHDN, CDR2 FVKESK, per germline. The CDR3 length is 13 residues. CDR3: CASSQAGNYGYTF. The CDR3 nucleotides are TGTGCCAGCAGCCAAGCCGGGAACTATGGCTACACCTTC.

This chain connects TRBV7-9 to TRBJ2-7; D ambiguous. Trimming took 4 bases from V and 3 from J, leaving 4 bases between them. CDR1 is SEHNR and CDR2 is FQNEAQ in the germline V gene (reference sequence). The CDR3 has 11 amino acids. In DNA form, the CDR3 reads TGTGCCAGCAGCTCCTTCTACGAGCAGTACTTC. Its translation: CASSSFYEQYF. The whole variable domain, filled in from reference TRBV7-9 and TRBJ2-7, reads DTGVSQNPRHKITKRGQNVTFRCDPISEHNRLYWYRQTLGQGPEFLTYFQNEAQLEKSRLLSDRFSAERPKGSFSTLEIQRTEQGDSAMYLCASSSFYEQYFGPGTRLTVT.

This sequence joins TRBV9 and TRBJ1-3; D is uncertain. V lost 0 bases, J lost 1 base, and 5 bases lay in between. CDR3 length: 14 residues. The V gene's germline CDR1 is SGDLS and CDR2 YYNGEE. The CDR3 DNA is TGTGCCAGCAGCGTAGATCCATCTGGAAACACCATATATTTT. This encodes CASSVDPSGNTIYF.

V and J are TRBV7-6 and TRBJ2-1; 11 nucleotides match TRBD2. Germline values: CDR1 SGHVS, CDR2 FNYEAQ. Germline trimming cut 6 bases from V and 3 bases from J; bases unmatched to any gene: 7. The CDR3 totals 16 residues. CDR3 in DNA: TGTGCCAGCAGTCTTATAGCGGGGGGGCTCTACAATGAGCAGTTCTTC. Protein sequence: CASSLIAGGLYNEQFF. Full variable domain (remainder filled in from reference TRBV7-6 and TRBJ2-1): GAGVSQSPRYKVTKRGQDVALRCDPISGHVSLYWYRQALGQGPEFLTYFNYEAQQDKSGLPNDRFSAERPEGSISTLTIQRTEQRDSAMYRCASSLIAGGLYNEQFFGPGTRLTVL.

The chain employs TRBV6-1 and TRBJ2-7, with 8 nucleotides matching TRBD1. Losses at the gene ends were 6 bases for V and 5 bases for J; bases not matched to a gene: 9. CDR1 and CDR2 from the germline V gene are MNHNS and SASEGT. The CDR3 covers 14 residues. The CDR3 nucleotides read TGTGCCAGCAGCGAGGGACAGGTGATTAACGAGCAGTACTTC. Protein product: CASSEGQVINEQYF.

The chain carries TRBV7-9 and TRBJ2-7; 11 bases match TRBD2. After removal of 4 bases from V and 2 bases from J, the junction contained 4 bases not matched to a gene. Germline loops: CDR1 SEHNR, CDR2 FQNEAQ (reference sequence). This CDR3 is 15 amino acids long. The DNA for the CDR3 is TGTGCCAGCAGCTCCACTAGCGGGAGTCCCTACGAGCAGTACTTC. This encodes CASSSTSGSPYEQYF.